The rows below give T cell receptor beta chains drawn from one sample of a study of blood T cells in healthy people across ages. TCRdb re-derived calls from the 5' RACE reads in MiXCR, one entry per CDR3 protein. The sample contains more than 450,000 distinct CDR3 sequences, roughly a quarter of which appear only once. The data were also submitted as part of a second study, on T cells of mothers and their children.

The sample consisted of blood. Source of these receptors: a boy aged 2 to 10 in good health. The CDR3 runs from the conserved cysteine through the conserved F or W. Fields, in order: CDR3 length, D gene, V gene, clone size, J gene, CDR3 DNA, CDR3 protein. The D gene is left open where the match is weak. Only some rows state a clone size, as once, few, many or a class for expanded clones.

12	-	TRBV19	-	TRBJ2-7	TGTGCCAGTAGTATAGATCACTACGAGCAGTACTTC	CASSIDHYEQYF
10	-	TRBV20-1	-	TRBJ2-7	TGCAGTGCTAGATTTGGTGAGCAGTACTTC	CSARFGEQYF
14	TRBD1	TRBV12-3/TRBV12-4	few	TRBJ2-7	TGTGCCAGCAGCCGGACAGGGGGGACCTACGAGCAGTACTTC	CASSRTGGTYEQYF
18	-	TRBV9	-	TRBJ2-3	TGTGCCAGCAGCGTAGCTGCAGGGAACCACCGAAGCACAGATACGCAGTATTTT	CASSVAAGNHRSTDTQYF
13	-	TRBV5-6	few	TRBJ1-2	TGTGCCAGCAGCCTCAGGGTATTTTATGGCTACACCTTC	CASSLRVFYGYTF
16	-	TRBV20-1	-	TRBJ2-4	TGCAGTGCTAGGGTGCGGCCGCAGCTAGGCAAAAACATTCAGTACTTC	CSARVRPQLGKNIQYF
12	-	TRBV29-1	few	TRBJ2-5	TGCAGCGTTGGAGCGGCCCAAGAGACCCAGTACTTC	CSVGAAQETQYF
16	TRBD2	TRBV6-5	few	TRBJ2-7	TGTGCCAGCAGTTACGCTAGCGGGAGGGCCTTGTACGAGCAGTACTTC	CASSYASGRALYEQYF
15	-	TRBV18	many	TRBJ2-3	TGTGCCAGCTCCCCAACCCATCAGGGAACAGATACGCAGTATTTT	CASSPTHQGTDTQYF
15	TRBD1	TRBV5-1	few	TRBJ2-7	TGCGCCAGCAGCCACGACAGGGGGAACTCCTACGAGCAGTACTTC	CASSHDRGNSYEQYF
15	-	TRBV12-3/TRBV12-4	once	TRBJ1-1	TGTGCCAGCACCTCCCTGGGAGGGGGTTTCACTGAAGCTTTCTTT	CASTSLGGGFTEAFF
14	-	TRBV19	few	TRBJ1-1	TGTGCCAGTAGTATGGGGGGACCGAACACTGAAGCTTTCTTT	CASSMGGPNTEAFF
13	-	TRBV14	few	TRBJ1-1	TGTGCCAGCAGCCAAGCGATGGTCACTGAAGCTTTCTTT	CASSQAMVTEAFF
13	-	TRBV11-2	many	TRBJ2-1	TGTGCCAGCAGCTCCCAGGGAAGCGATGAGCAGTTCTTC	CASSSQGSDEQFF
15	-	TRBV12-5	-	TRBJ2-1	TGTGCTAGTGGTTTTGCTGGGACCACCTACAATGAGCAGTTCTTC	CASGFAGTTYNEQFF
16	TRBD1	TRBV5-6	few	TRBJ1-5	TGTGCCAGCAGCTTGTGGGCAGGGGGCAACAATCAGCCCCAGCATTTT	CASSLWAGGNNQPQHF
13	-	TRBV4-1	-	TRBJ2-5	TGCGCCAGCAGCCAAACGTCCGAGGGGACCCAGTACTTC	CASSQTSEGTQYF